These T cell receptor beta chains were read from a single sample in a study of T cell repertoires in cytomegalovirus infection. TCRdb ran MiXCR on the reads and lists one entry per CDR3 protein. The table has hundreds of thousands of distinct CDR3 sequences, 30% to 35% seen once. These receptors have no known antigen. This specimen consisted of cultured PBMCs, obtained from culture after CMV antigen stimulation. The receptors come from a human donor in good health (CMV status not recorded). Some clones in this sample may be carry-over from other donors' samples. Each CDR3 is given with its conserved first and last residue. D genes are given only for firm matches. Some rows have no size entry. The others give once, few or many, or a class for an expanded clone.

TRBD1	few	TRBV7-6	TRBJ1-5	TGTGCCAGCACCTCGGGGGACAGTCAGCCCCAGCATTTT	CASTSGDSQPQHF
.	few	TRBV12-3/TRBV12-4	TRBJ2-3	TGTGCCAGCAGTCGAGTGGGGGGGCCAGATACGCAGTATTTT	CASSRVGGPDTQYF
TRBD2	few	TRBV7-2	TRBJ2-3	TGTGCCAGCAGCCCGACTAGCGGGGGGCTAGATACGCAGTATTTT	CASSPTSGGLDTQYF
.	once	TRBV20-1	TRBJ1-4	TGCAGGGCCCGGGGTCAGAATGAAAAACTGTTTTTT	CRARGQNEKLFF
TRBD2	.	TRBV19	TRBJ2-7	TGTGCCAGTAGTATAGATCGCGGGAGGGCCTCCCACGAGCAGTACTTC	CASSIDRGRASHEQYF
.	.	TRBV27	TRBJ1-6	TGTGCCAGCAGTTGGTTAGGCAAGGATTCACCCCTCCACTTT	CASSWLGKDSPLHF
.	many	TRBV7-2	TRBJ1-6	TGTGCCAGCAGCGCCGGGGGGGGCGCGTCCTATAATTCACCCCTCCACTTT	CASSAGGGASYNSPLHF
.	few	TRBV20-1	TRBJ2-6	TGCAGTGCTAGAGACGTATCTGGGGCCAACGTCCTGACTTTC	CSARDVSGANVLTF
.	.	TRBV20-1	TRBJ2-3	TGCAGTGCCCCTCGCGCAGATACGCAGTATTTT	CSAPRADTQYF
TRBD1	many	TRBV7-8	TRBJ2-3	TGTGCCAGCAGGTCACACCTGGACAGGGGAACAGATACGCAGTATTTT	CASRSHLDRGTDTQYF
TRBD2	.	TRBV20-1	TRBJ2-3	TGCAGTGCTCCTCCGGGACTAGCAGCAGATACGCAGTATTTT	CSAPPGLAADTQYF
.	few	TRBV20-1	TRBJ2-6	TGCAGTGCCGGCAGGGTGGGGGACTCTATCTCTGGGGCCAACGTCCTGACTTTC	CSAGRVGDSISGANVLTF
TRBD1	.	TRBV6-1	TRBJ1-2	TGTGCCAGCACCAAAGGGAACAGGGGAATAAATGGCTACACCTTC	CASTKGNRGINGYTF
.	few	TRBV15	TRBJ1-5	TGTGCCACCAGCAGAGGACCCAGGGTCGCTCAGCCCCAGCATTTT	CATSRGPRVAQPQHF
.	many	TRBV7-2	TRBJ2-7	TGTGCCAGCAGCTTAGCCACCGGTCCCTGGGGGCAGTACTTC	CASSLATGPWGQYF
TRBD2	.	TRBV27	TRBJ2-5	TGTGCCAGCAGTTTAAGGAGGGGGGCTAGCGGGGAAGAGACCCAGTACTTC	CASSLRRGASGEETQYF
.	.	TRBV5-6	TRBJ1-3	TGTGCCAGCAGCTTGCAAGGAGAGTCTGGAAACACCATATATTTT	CASSLQGESGNTIYF
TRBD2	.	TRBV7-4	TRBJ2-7	TGTGCCAGCAGCTTATATCGGGGCGGGGGGGATGTCTTCTACGAGCAGTACTTC	CASSLYRGGGDVFYEQYF
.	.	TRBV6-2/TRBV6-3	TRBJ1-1	TGTGCCAGCAGCGATGGGGGTACCACTGAAGCTTTCTTT	CASSDGGTTEAFF
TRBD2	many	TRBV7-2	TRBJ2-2	TGTGCCAGCAGCTTGGTCGTAGCGGGAGGCGGGGAGCTGTTTTTT	CASSLVVAGGGELFF
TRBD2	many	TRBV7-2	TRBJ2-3	TGTGCCAGCGCCCGGGCGGGAGGGCTACATACGCAGTATTTT	CASARAGGLHTQYF
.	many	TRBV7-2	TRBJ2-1	TGTGCCAGCAGCTCCCGGGATTCTTCCTACAATGAGCAGTTCTTC	CASSSRDSSYNEQFF
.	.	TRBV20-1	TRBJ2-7	TGCAGTGCTAGGATCGGCCCTATTTCCTCCTACGAGCAGTACTTC	CSARIGPISSYEQYF
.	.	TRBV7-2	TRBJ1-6	TGTGCCAGCAGCTTAGGGGAATTTGTCTCCTATAATTCACCCCTCCACTTT	CASSLGEFVSYNSPLHF
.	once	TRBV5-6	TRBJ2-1	TGTGCCAGCAGTGAAGGTCGGCTGAGCTCCTACAATGAGCAGTTCTTC	CASSEGRLSSYNEQFF
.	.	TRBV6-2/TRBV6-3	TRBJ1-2	TGTGCCAGCAGTTACTCGAGGCAGGGGAATGGCTACACCTTC	CASSYSRQGNGYTF
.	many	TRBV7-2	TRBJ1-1	TGTGCCAGCAGCTCCCGGGTCCCCGAGGGGAACACTGAAGCTTTCTTT	CASSSRVPEGNTEAFF
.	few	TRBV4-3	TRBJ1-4	TGCGCCAGCAGCCAAGGTGCCGCGGGAGGGCGTGGTGAAAAACTGTTTTTT	CASSQGAAGGRGEKLFF
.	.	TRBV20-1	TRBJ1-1	TGCAGTGCTATAAAGGGGAATCTGAACACTGAAGCTTTCTTT	CSAIKGNLNTEAFF
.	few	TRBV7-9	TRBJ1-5	TGTGCCAGCAGCTTAGAACAGGGCTTTCAGCCCCAGCATTTT	CASSLEQGFQPQHF
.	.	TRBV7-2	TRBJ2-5	TGTGCCAGCAGCACGCTCAGGGGACGGAGTACAGAGACCCAGTACTTC	CASSTLRGRSTETQYF
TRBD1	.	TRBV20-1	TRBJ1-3	TGCAGTGCTACCCCCCGGGGGACAGCAGTAAACACCATATATTTT	CSATPRGTAVNTIYF
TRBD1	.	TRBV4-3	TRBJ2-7	TGCGCCAGCAGCCAAGGGTTGGACAGGGATCCCGAGCAGTACTTC	CASSQGLDRDPEQYF
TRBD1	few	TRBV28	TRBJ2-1	TGTGCCAGCAGTATCGCTGGGACAGTTTACAATGAGCAGTTCTTC	CASSIAGTVYNEQFF
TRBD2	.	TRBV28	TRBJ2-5	TGTGCCAGCAGTTCGCTAGCGGGGGGCTGGGAGACCCAGTACTTC	CASSSLAGGWETQYF
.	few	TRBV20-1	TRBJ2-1	TGCAGTGCCCGACCGGGGGACAATGAGCAGTTCTTC	CSARPGDNEQFF
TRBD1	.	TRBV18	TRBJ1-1	TGTGCCAGCTTAACCAAGACAGGGGGGTCCACTGAAGCTTTCTTT	CASLTKTGGSTEAFF
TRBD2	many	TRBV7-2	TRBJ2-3	TGTGCCAGCAGCCTTACCGGGGACTACCGGGATACGCAGTATTTT	CASSLTGDYRDTQYF
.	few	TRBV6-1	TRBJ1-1	TGTGCCAGCAGCCCCCTGATCAGGGTGAACACTGAAGCTTTCTTT	CASSPLIRVNTEAFF
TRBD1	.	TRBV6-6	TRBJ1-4	TGTGCCAGCAGTTACCCAACCCGACAGGGGTTGGTTGAAAAACTGTTTTTT	CASSYPTRQGLVEKLFF
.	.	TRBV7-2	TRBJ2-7	TGTGCCAGCAGCTTAGATTTCACAGGCTCCTACGAGCAGTACTTC	CASSLDFTGSYEQYF